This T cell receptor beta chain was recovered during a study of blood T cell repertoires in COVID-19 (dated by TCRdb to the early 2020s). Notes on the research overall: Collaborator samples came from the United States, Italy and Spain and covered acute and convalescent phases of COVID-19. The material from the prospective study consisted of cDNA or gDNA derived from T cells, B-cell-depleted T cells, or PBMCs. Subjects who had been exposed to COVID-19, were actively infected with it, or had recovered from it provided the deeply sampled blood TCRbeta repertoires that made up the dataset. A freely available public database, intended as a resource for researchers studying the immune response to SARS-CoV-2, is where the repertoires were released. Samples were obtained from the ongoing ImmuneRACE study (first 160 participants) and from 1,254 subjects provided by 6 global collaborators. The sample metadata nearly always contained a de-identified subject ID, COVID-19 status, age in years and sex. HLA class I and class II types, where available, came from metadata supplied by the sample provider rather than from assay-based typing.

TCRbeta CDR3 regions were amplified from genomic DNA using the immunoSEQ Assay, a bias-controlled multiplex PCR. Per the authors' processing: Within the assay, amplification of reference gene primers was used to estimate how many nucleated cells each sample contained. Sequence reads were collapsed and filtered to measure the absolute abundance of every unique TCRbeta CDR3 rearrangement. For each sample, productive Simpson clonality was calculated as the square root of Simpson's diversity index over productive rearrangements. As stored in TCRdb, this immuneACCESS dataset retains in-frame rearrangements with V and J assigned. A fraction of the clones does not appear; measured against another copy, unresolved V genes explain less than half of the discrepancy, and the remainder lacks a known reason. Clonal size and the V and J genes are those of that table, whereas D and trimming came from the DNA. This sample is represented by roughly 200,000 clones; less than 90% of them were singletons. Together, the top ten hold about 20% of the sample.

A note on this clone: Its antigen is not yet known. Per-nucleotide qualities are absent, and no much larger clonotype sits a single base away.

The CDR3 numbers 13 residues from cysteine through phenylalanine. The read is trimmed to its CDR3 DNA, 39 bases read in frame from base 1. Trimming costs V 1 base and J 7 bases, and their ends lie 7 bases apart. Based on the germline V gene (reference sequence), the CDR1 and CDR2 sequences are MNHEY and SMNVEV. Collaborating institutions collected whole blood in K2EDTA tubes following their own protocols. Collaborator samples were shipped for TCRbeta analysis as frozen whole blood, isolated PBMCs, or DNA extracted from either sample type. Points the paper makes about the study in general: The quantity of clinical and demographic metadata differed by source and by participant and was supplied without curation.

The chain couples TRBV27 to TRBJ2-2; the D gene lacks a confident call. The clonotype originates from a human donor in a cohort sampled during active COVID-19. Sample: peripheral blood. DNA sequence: TGTGCCAGCAGTTTATACGCAGACGGGGAGCTGTTTTTT. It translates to CASSLYADGELFF.